These T cell receptor beta chains were read from a single sample in a study of T-cell reconstitution after alpha-beta-depleted transplantation in children. Using its own MiXCR run on the PCR reads, TCRdb lists one record per CDR3 protein. The repertoire has 200,000 to 300,000 distinct CDR3 sequences, around 12% of them found once; the top ten carry about 2.4%. Sequencing was performed on PBMCs from the stem cell graft donor, taken from the stem cell graft. The receptor source for this set is a human donor who donated a stem cell graft to a child with acute lymphoblastic leukemia. The CDR3 runs from the conserved cysteine through the conserved F or W. A D gene is named only where the DNA matches it firmly. The size field is filled for only some rows; it gives once, few, many or a size class.

clone_size: .; v_call: TRBV6-4; d_call: .; j_call: TRBJ1-1; cdr3_aa: CASSDVPGNTEAFF; cdr3_nt: TGTGCCAGCAGTGACGTTCCAGGGAACACTGAAGCTTTCTTT
clone_size: many; v_call: TRBV11-2; d_call: .; j_call: TRBJ1-1; cdr3_aa: CASSSRTSGRTRSHTEAFF; cdr3_nt: TGTGCCAGCAGCTCCCGTACCTCCGGACGCACCAGGTCTCACACTGAAGCTTTCTTT
clone_size: many; v_call: TRBV9; d_call: .; j_call: TRBJ1-1; cdr3_aa: CASSVVNRMNTEAFF; cdr3_nt: TGTGCCAGCAGCGTAGTGAACAGGATGAACACTGAAGCTTTCTTT
clone_size: many; v_call: TRBV27; d_call: .; j_call: TRBJ1-5; cdr3_aa: CASSLTHRQPQHF; cdr3_nt: TGTGCCAGCAGTTTAACCCACAGGCAGCCCCAGCATTTT
clone_size: many; v_call: TRBV21-1; d_call: .; j_call: TRBJ2-4; cdr3_aa: CASGTGVAKNIQYF; cdr3_nt: TGTGCCAGCGGGACAGGGGTAGCCAAAAACATTCAGTACTTC
clone_size: .; v_call: TRBV5-1; d_call: TRBD2; j_call: TRBJ2-1; cdr3_aa: CASSWGLAEQYNEQFF; cdr3_nt: TGCGCCAGCAGCTGGGGACTAGCGGAGCAGTACAATGAGCAGTTCTTC
clone_size: many; v_call: TRBV6-2/TRBV6-3; d_call: .; j_call: TRBJ1-1; cdr3_aa: CASSQLNTEAFF; cdr3_nt: TGTGCCAGCAGCCAGCTGAACACTGAAGCTTTCTTT
clone_size: many; v_call: TRBV5-1; d_call: TRBD2; j_call: TRBJ2-1; cdr3_aa: CASSLELAAYNEQFF; cdr3_nt: TGCGCCAGCAGCTTGGAACTAGCGGCTTACAATGAGCAGTTCTTC
clone_size: many; v_call: TRBV11-3; d_call: TRBD2; j_call: TRBJ2-1; cdr3_aa: CASSLGTSGRDLDNEQFF; cdr3_nt: TGTGCCAGCAGCTTAGGGACTAGCGGGAGGGATTTAGACAATGAGCAGTTCTTC
clone_size: many; v_call: TRBV7-3; d_call: .; j_call: TRBJ2-1; cdr3_aa: CASSEGLANYNEQFF; cdr3_nt: TGTGCCAGCAGCGAAGGACTGGCCAATTACAATGAGCAGTTCTTC
clone_size: .; v_call: TRBV7-2; d_call: TRBD1; j_call: TRBJ1-6; cdr3_aa: CASSLTQGVYNSPLHF; cdr3_nt: TGTGCCAGCAGCTTAACCCAGGGGGTCTATAATTCACCCCTCCACTTT
clone_size: many; v_call: TRBV6-5; d_call: .; j_call: TRBJ2-1; cdr3_aa: CASSYRERGHYNEQFF; cdr3_nt: TGTGCCAGCAGTTACAGGGAAAGAGGCCACTACAATGAGCAGTTCTTC
clone_size: many; v_call: TRBV10-3; d_call: TRBD1; j_call: TRBJ2-7; cdr3_aa: CAITTGAGYEQYF; cdr3_nt: TGTGCCATCACAACAGGGGCTGGGTACGAGCAGTACTTC
clone_size: .; v_call: TRBV7-9; d_call: .; j_call: TRBJ2-7; cdr3_aa: CAISHRVLCEQYF; cdr3_nt: TGTGCCATCAGCCATAGGGTCCTCTGCGAGCAGTACTTC
clone_size: .; v_call: TRBV20-1; d_call: .; j_call: TRBJ1-1; cdr3_aa: CSAQKGWTEAFF; cdr3_nt: TGCAGTGCTCAGAAGGGGTGGACTGAAGCTTTCTTT
clone_size: .; v_call: TRBV20-1; d_call: TRBD1; j_call: TRBJ2-1; cdr3_aa: CSATDRGDEQFF; cdr3_nt: TGCAGTGCTACGGACAGGGGTGATGAGCAGTTCTTC
clone_size: many; v_call: TRBV3-1; d_call: TRBD2; j_call: TRBJ2-7; cdr3_aa: CASSQLAGNSYEQYF; cdr3_nt: TGTGCCAGCAGCCAACTAGCGGGGAACTCCTACGAGCAGTACTTC
clone_size: few; v_call: TRBV5-1; d_call: .; j_call: TRBJ2-4; cdr3_aa: CASIGTENIQYF; cdr3_nt: TGCGCCAGCATCGGGACCGAAAACATTCAGTACTTC
clone_size: many; v_call: TRBV7-9; d_call: TRBD1; j_call: TRBJ2-3; cdr3_aa: CASSLSRTGSDTQYF; cdr3_nt: TGTGCCAGCAGCCTCAGCAGGACAGGCTCAGATACGCAGTATTTT
clone_size: many; v_call: TRBV5-1; d_call: TRBD1; j_call: TRBJ2-4; cdr3_aa: CASSLDRDRNIQYF; cdr3_nt: TGCGCCAGCAGCCTGGACAGGGACAGAAACATTCAGTACTTC
clone_size: .; v_call: TRBV7-2; d_call: TRBD2; j_call: TRBJ2-4; cdr3_aa: CASSAASGRNIQYF; cdr3_nt: TGTGCCAGCAGCGCCGCTAGCGGGAGAAACATTCAGTACTTC
clone_size: many; v_call: TRBV20-1; d_call: .; j_call: TRBJ2-7; cdr3_aa: CSGGQGLYEQYF; cdr3_nt: TGCAGCGGCGGGCAGGGGCTCTACGAGCAGTACTTC
clone_size: many; v_call: TRBV6-2/TRBV6-3; d_call: TRBD1; j_call: TRBJ2-7; cdr3_aa: CASSSGTDIYEQYF; cdr3_nt: TGTGCCAGCAGCTCCGGGACAGACATATACGAGCAGTACTTC